This TCR beta chain derives from a study of cytomegalovirus exposure and HLA in healthy donors. The CDR3 has 15 residues. CDR1 and CDR2 from the germline V gene are SGHTS and YDEGEE. Worth noting for this clone: The junction departs from germline at one end; a sequencing error may be responsible.

60 Vbeta and 13 Jbeta primers were used in PCR. As originally analysed: About 11 million of tens of millions of unique TCR beta chains were shared, per a later count. Data came from immunoSEQ multiplex PCR; TCRdb stores just in-frame clones and leaves some out. V, J and clone size are taken as reported in that table, and D and trimming were inferred from the DNA itself. Its clone listing holds around 50,000 clones. This receptor was obtained from a woman in her 40s in good health and CMV-seronegative. V gene TRBV5-8 combines with J gene TRBJ1-1, with 7 bases identical to TRBD1. The specimen was PBMCs. DNA for the CDR3: TGTGCCAGCACCTTGACAGGGCTCGGGCACACTGAAGCTTTCTTT. Its protein is CASTLTGLGHTEAFF.